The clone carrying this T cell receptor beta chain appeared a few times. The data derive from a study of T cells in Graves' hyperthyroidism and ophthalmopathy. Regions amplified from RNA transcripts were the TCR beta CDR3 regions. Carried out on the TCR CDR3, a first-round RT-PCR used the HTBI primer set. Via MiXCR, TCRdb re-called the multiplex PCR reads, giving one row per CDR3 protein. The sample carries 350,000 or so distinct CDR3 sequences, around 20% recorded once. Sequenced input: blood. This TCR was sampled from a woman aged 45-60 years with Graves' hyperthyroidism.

CDR3 nucleotide sequence: TGTGCCAGCAAACCAGGGAGCTACAATGAGCAGTTCTTC. Residues: CASKPGSYNEQFF. The rearrangement joins TRBV27 to TRBJ2-1, with D possibly called TRBD1 or TRBD2 (5 bases each). The CDR3 consists of 13 residues. Per germline, CDR1 MNHEY and CDR2 SMNVEV (reference sequence). V was trimmed by 7 bases and J by 3 bases, leaving 10 bases between them.